These 14 T cell receptor beta chains were sequenced from one sample in a study of metastatic and nonmetastatic thyroid tumors. TCRdb used MiXCR to call clones anew from the PCR reads. This sample has some 21,000 clones; around 14% occur once, and the top ten carry about a fifth. Ahead of thyroid surgery, no patient had received treatment of any kind. Sequencing was carried out using blood. The receptors were sampled from a female donor with papillary thyroid cancer or a benign thyroid nodule (not recorded which). Some clones in this sample may be carry-over from other donors' samples.

This clone was seen a few times. This sequence joins TRBV6-1 and TRBJ2-7; D is perhaps TRBD1 (6 bases). V lost 5 bases to trimming and J lost 3 bases, with 17 bases between them. This CDR3 has 15 amino acids. CDR1 and CDR2 (germline): MNHNS, SASEGT. This chain's CDR3 is CASSFRGQGVYEQYF. In DNA, the CDR3 is TGTGCCAGCAGTTTCCGGGGACAAGGGGTCTACGAGCAGTACTTC.

The table lists this clone with a few counts. V gene TRBV30 combines with J gene TRBJ2-2, with D maybe TRBD1 (6 bases). The CDR3 sequence is 17 residues long. V was cut by 3 bases and J by 8 bases, with 25 bases left in between. CDR1 and CDR2 from the germline V gene are GTSNPN and SVGIG (reference sequence). The chain's CDR3 is CAWREPYRVSNPGELFF. DNA for the CDR3: TGTGCCTGGAGAGAACCATACAGGGTATCGAACCCGGGGGAGCTGTTTTTT.

The chain employs TRBV7-2 and TRBJ1-2; the match to TRBD1 covers 11 bases. The germline V gene encodes CDR1 SGHTA and CDR2 FQGNSA. The CDR3 covers 15 residues. J was trimmed by 7 bases and V by 4 bases; bases with no gene match: 8. CDR3 DNA sequence: TGTGCCAGCAGCTACCGGACAGGGGGCGTCCTTGGCTACACCTTC. Protein sequence: CASSYRTGGVLGYTF.

The table lists this clone with a few counts. The chain recombines TRBV12-3 or TRBV12-4 with TRBJ2-3, with TRBD2 matching 9 bases. V shed 0 bases, J shed 4 bases, and the junction held 5 bases outside the gene matches. CDR3 size: 16 residues. Written as DNA, the CDR3 is TGTGCCAGCAGTTTAGCGCCAGCGGGAGGTGCAGATACGCAGTATTTT. Translating it yields CASSLAPAGGADTQYF.

There are many counts of this clone. This sequence joins TRBV7-6 and TRBJ1-4, with 7 bases lining up with TRBD1. Per germline, CDR1 SGHVS and CDR2 FNYEAQ. There are 16 residues in the CDR3. Trimming took 5 bases from V and 2 from J; bases not matched to a gene: 8. CDR3 nucleotides: TGTGCCAGCAGCAGGGGACAGCGAGGTACTAATGAAAAACTGTTTTTT. Its protein product is CASSRGQRGTNEKLFF.

This clone was seen ten or more times. The J gene is TRBJ1-5, the V gene TRBV3-1; no definite D call. V lost 6 bases, J lost 3 bases, and 9 bases lay in between. The CDR3 spans 13 residues. Germline V gene sequence: CDR1 LGHDT, CDR2 YNNKEL (reference sequence). CDR3 residues: CASRPPYNQPQHF. The CDR3 DNA is TGTGCCAGCAGGCCCCCATACAATCAGCCCCAGCATTTT.

This clone was seen ten or more times. This chain connects TRBV11-2 to TRBJ2-7, with 7 positions matching TRBD2. CDR3 length: 14 residues. With 2 bases clipped from V and 3 bases from J, the junction kept 4 bases outside the gene matches. Germline loops: CDR1 SGHAT, CDR2 FQNNGV. The chain's CDR3 is CASSLLLAGYEQYF. In nucleotides, the CDR3 is TGTGCCAGCAGCTTACTGTTAGCGGGCTACGAGCAGTACTTC.

By share, this clone ranks as medium-sized. V and J are TRBV27 and TRBJ2-7; the match to TRBD1 covers 9 bases. Germline CDR1 and CDR2: MNHEY and SMNVEV (reference sequence). The CDR3 has 16 amino acids. The V segment lost 5 bases and the J segment 1 base; nucleotides outside the gene matches: 9. Here the CDR3 DNA reads TGTGCCAGCAGTCCCAAGACCGGGACAGGGTCCTACGAGCAGTACTTC. It yields the protein CASSPKTGTGSYEQYF.

This clone has a count of ten or more. The chain combines TRBV28 with TRBJ2-7; 9 bases agree with TRBD2. The J segment lost 3 bases and the V segment lost 5 bases, leaving 14 bases of the junction unmatched. CDR3 length equals 17 residues. Looked up from germline, CDR1 is MDHEN and CDR2 is SYDVKM. The CDR3 DNA sequence: TGTGCCAGCAGTCTAACCCCCCTAGCGGGGTCCCTCTACGAGCAGTACTTC. Amino acid sequence: CASSLTPLAGSLYEQYF.

This clone qualifies as medium-sized. The chain employs TRBV6-1 and TRBJ1-1; D unclear. Deletions cut 5 bases from V and 1 base from J, with 11 bases between. Germline V gene data show CDR1 as MNHNS and CDR2 as SASEGT. The CDR3 totals 14 residues. The CDR3 nucleotides are TGTGCCAGCAGTCGGACTCTTGCGAACACTGAAGCTTTCTTT. Residues: CASSRTLANTEAFF.

This clone was seen ten or more times. The chain is built from TRBV20-1 and TRBJ1-1, with D tentatively TRBD1 (6 bases). The V gene's germline CDR1 is DFQATT and CDR2 SNEGSKA (reference sequence). V lost 0 bases and J lost 1, with 12 bases in between. The CDR3 covers 15 residues. The CDR3 DNA sequence: TGCAGTGCTAGAGATTCGGGGGGGGCGAACACTGAAGCTTTCTTT. It encodes CSARDSGGANTEAFF.

In this sample, this clone turned up many times. This sequence joins TRBV5-1 and TRBJ2-7; TRBD1 aligns across 8 bases. The germline gives CDR1 SGHRS, CDR2 YFSETQ. V trimming: 0 bases; J trimming: 1 base; junction bases outside the gene matches: 9. CDR3 length: 17 residues. The CDR3 spells CASSLEFQRTGSYEQYF. CDR3 DNA sequence: TGCGCCAGCAGCTTGGAATTTCAGCGGACAGGGTCCTACGAGCAGTACTTC.

On this clone itself: The same CDR3 arises from other DNA sequences in this sample as well. The chain links TRBV9 to TRBJ1-4; D is uncertain. V shed 0 bases and J shed 2 bases, with 11 bases lying between them. The CDR3 runs to 16 residues. Germline V gene sequence: CDR1 SGDLS, CDR2 YYNGEE. CDR3 sequence reads: CASSVGTGATNEKLFF. In DNA form, the CDR3 reads TGTGCCAGCAGCGTAGGGACGGGTGCGACTAATGAAAAACTGTTTTTT.

The chain recombines TRBV27 with TRBJ2-1; possibly TRBD2 for D (5 bases). The V end was cut by 4 bases, the J end by 4 bases, with 20 bases between. CDR1 and CDR2 from the germline V gene are MNHEY and SMNVEV (reference sequence). CDR3 length: 17 residues. Here the CDR3 reads CASSYYSGSNHYNEQFF. CDR3 sequence (DNA): TGTGCCAGCAGTTACTACTCGGGGAGCAATCATTACAATGAGCAGTTCTTC.